The rows below give T cell receptor beta chains drawn from one sample of a study of T-cell reconstitution after alpha-beta-depleted transplantation in children. TCRdb reprocessed the PCR reads with MiXCR, giving one entry per CDR3 protein. Seen here are 350,000 to 450,000 distinct CDR3 sequences, approximately 12% observed once, and the top ten hold about 4%. The material was PBMCs, obtained from the stem cell graft. The receptor source for this set is a human donor who donated a stem cell graft to a child with Fanconi anemia. CDR3s include the opening cysteine and the closing phenylalanine or tryptophan. A D gene is named only where the DNA matches it firmly. Expanded clones are given a class, and other clones once, few, many or no size at all.

CDR3: CASNKGTYNEQFF
DNA: TGTGCCAGCAATAAGGGGACCTACAATGAGCAGTTCTTC
V: TRBV5-6
D: .
J: TRBJ2-1
size: many

CDR3: CASSAGDQGPPGNTIYF
DNA: TGCGCCAGCTCGGCGGGGGACCAGGGACCTCCTGGAAACACCATATATTTT
V: TRBV5-1
D: .
J: TRBJ1-3
size: .

CDR3: CASSRGQTAGKYEQYF
DNA: TGCGCCAGCAGCCGCGGACAGACCGCCGGGAAGTACGAGCAGTACTTC
V: TRBV5-1
D: .
J: TRBJ2-7
size: few

CDR3: CASSPWTSGEYEQYF
DNA: TGCGCCAGCAGCCCGTGGACTAGCGGGGAGTACGAGCAGTACTTC
V: TRBV4-1
D: TRBD2
J: TRBJ2-7
size: few

CDR3: CSVELSRGETQYF
DNA: TGCAGCGTTGAACTATCCCGGGGAGAGACCCAGTACTTC
V: TRBV29-1
D: .
J: TRBJ2-5
size: .

CDR3: CAISATGTTNNEQFF
DNA: TGTGCCATCAGTGCGACCGGGACTACGAACAATGAGCAGTTCTTC
V: TRBV10-3
D: TRBD2
J: TRBJ2-1
size: .

CDR3: CAISESYQINEKLFF
DNA: TGTGCCATCAGTGAGTCATATCAGATTAATGAAAAACTGTTTTTT
V: TRBV10-3
D: .
J: TRBJ1-4
size: few

CDR3: CASSQEATVNTEAFF
DNA: TGTGCCAGCAGCCAAGAGGCCACAGTGAACACTGAAGCTTTCTTT
V: TRBV14
D: .
J: TRBJ1-1
size: .

CDR3: CASSQDLSPTEAFF
DNA: TGCGCCAGCAGCCAAGATTTATCCCCCACTGAAGCTTTCTTT
V: TRBV4-3
D: .
J: TRBJ1-1
size: many

CDR3: CSVLFTTGTRGSAFF
DNA: TGCAGCGTTCTCTTCACCACCGGGACCAGGGGCTCAGCTTTCTTT
V: TRBV29-1
D: .
J: TRBJ1-1
size: few

CDR3: CASSPLGRVKNIQYF
DNA: TGTGCCAGCAGCCCCCTTGGGAGGGTCAAAAACATTCAGTACTTC
V: TRBV3-1
D: TRBD2
J: TRBJ2-4
size: few

CDR3: CASHRESNQPQHF
DNA: TGTGCCAGCCACAGGGAGAGCAATCAGCCCCAGCATTTT
V: TRBV12-3/TRBV12-4
D: .
J: TRBJ1-5
size: many

CDR3: CASSYTESQGASSYNEQFF
DNA: TGTGCCAGCAGTTACACAGAATCCCAGGGCGCTAGCTCCTACAATGAGCAGTTCTTC
V: TRBV6-2/TRBV6-3
D: .
J: TRBJ2-1
size: many

CDR3: CASSGFVTQYF
DNA: TGCGCCAGCAGCGGATTTGTTACGCAGTATTTT
V: TRBV5-1
D: .
J: TRBJ2-3
size: .

CDR3: CASSERQISYYGYTF
DNA: TGTGCCAGCAGTGAACGACAGATAAGCTACTATGGCTACACCTTC
V: TRBV6-1
D: .
J: TRBJ1-2
size: many

CDR3: CASSLPDSGNTIYF
DNA: TGCGCCAGCAGCTTGCCGGACTCTGGAAACACCATATATTTT
V: TRBV5-1
D: .
J: TRBJ1-3
size: few

CDR3: CASSLGWGGNEQFF
DNA: TGTGCCAGCAGCTTAGGGTGGGGTGGCAATGAGCAGTTCTTC
V: TRBV7-2
D: .
J: TRBJ2-1
size: many

CDR3: CASSESNAIQYF
DNA: TGCGCCAGCAGTGAGTCGAACGCCATTCAGTACTTC
V: TRBV10-2
D: .
J: TRBJ2-4
size: many

CDR3: CASSVQGGYQPQHF
DNA: TGTGCCAGCAGCGTTCAGGGAGGATATCAGCCCCAGCATTTT
V: TRBV7-9
D: .
J: TRBJ1-5
size: many

CDR3: CSARDRTSRDYNEQFF
DNA: TGCAGTGCTAGAGATCGGACGTCGAGGGACTACAATGAGCAGTTCTTC
V: TRBV20-1
D: .
J: TRBJ2-1
size: many

CDR3: CASSQNTGELFF
DNA: TGTGCCAGCAGTCAGAACACCGGGGAGCTGTTTTTT
V: TRBV5-1
D: .
J: TRBJ2-2
size: many

CDR3: CASSLNGGAYEQFF
DNA: TGCGCCAGCAGCTTGAACGGGGGGGCCTATGAGCAGTTCTTC
V: TRBV5-1
D: TRBD2
J: TRBJ2-1
size: .

CDR3: CASSLGWGPDTIYF
DNA: TGTGCCAGCAGCTTAGGTTGGGGGCCGGACACCATATATTTT
V: TRBV7-8
D: .
J: TRBJ1-3
size: few

CDR3: CASSAAEGPYNEQFF
DNA: TGCGCCAGCAGCGCGGCAGAGGGGCCGTACAATGAGCAGTTCTTC
V: TRBV5-1
D: .
J: TRBJ2-1
size: many

CDR3: CASSRTGQSTDTQYF
DNA: TGTGCCAGCAGCCGAACGGGACAGTCCACAGATACGCAGTATTTT
V: TRBV12-3/TRBV12-4
D: TRBD1
J: TRBJ2-3
size: many

CDR3: CAWRRIYGYTF
DNA: TGTGCCTGGAGGCGAATCTATGGCTACACCTTC
V: TRBV30
D: .
J: TRBJ1-2
size: few

CDR3: CASSFRTSGVYNEQFF
DNA: TGTGCCAGCAGCTTTCGGACTAGCGGGGTTTACAATGAGCAGTTCTTC
V: TRBV7-8
D: TRBD2
J: TRBJ2-1
size: .

CDR3: CASSYLGDPSYNEQFF
DNA: TGTGCCAGCAGTTACTTGGGGGACCCCTCCTACAATGAGCAGTTCTTC
V: TRBV6-5
D: .
J: TRBJ2-1
size: once

CDR3: CASSLGPGADTEAFF
DNA: TGTGCCAGCAGCCTCGGGCCGGGGGCGGACACTGAAGCTTTCTTT
V: TRBV7-2
D: .
J: TRBJ1-1
size: few

CDR3: CASSLLTGGAGYTF
DNA: TGTGCCAGCTCCCTTTTGACAGGGGGCGCAGGCTACACCTTC
V: TRBV28
D: TRBD1
J: TRBJ1-2
size: once

CDR3: CASSPSSFSNQPQHF
DNA: TGTGCCAGCAGTCCTTCTTCATTTAGCAATCAGCCCCAGCATTTT
V: TRBV9
D: .
J: TRBJ1-5
size: .

CDR3: CASSQEITYNEQFF
DNA: TGTGCCAGCAGCCAAGAGATAACTTACAATGAGCAGTTCTTC
V: TRBV4-2
D: .
J: TRBJ2-1
size: few

CDR3: CASSPGRVNTGELFF
DNA: TGTGCCAGCAGTCCGGGACGGGTGAACACCGGGGAGCTGTTTTTT
V: TRBV28
D: .
J: TRBJ2-2
size: few

CDR3: CAEGPGLAVNEQFF
DNA: TGTGCCGAGGGCCCGGGACTAGCGGTGAATGAGCAGTTCTTC
V: TRBV7-9
D: TRBD2
J: TRBJ2-1
size: .

CDR3: CASSQEVRDTQYF
DNA: TGCGCCAGCAGCCAAGAGGTCAGAGATACGCAGTATTTT
V: TRBV4-3
D: .
J: TRBJ2-3
size: few

CDR3: CASSPLSGRDEKLFF
DNA: TGTGCCAGCTCACCCCTCTCAGGACGCGATGAAAAACTGTTTTTT
V: TRBV18
D: .
J: TRBJ1-4
size: many

CDR3: CSARIDYSNQPQHF
DNA: TGCAGTGCTAGAATTGATTATAGCAATCAGCCCCAGCATTTT
V: TRBV20-1
D: .
J: TRBJ1-5
size: .

CDR3: CASCHAGRGGQPQHF
DNA: TGTGCCAGCTGCCATGCGGGCAGGGGAGGTCAGCCCCAGCATTTT
V: TRBV6-2/TRBV6-3
D: .
J: TRBJ1-5
size: .

CDR3: CASSVGLAGGSSYNEQFF
DNA: TGTGCCAGCAGCGTAGGCTTAGCGGGGGGTTCCTCCTACAATGAGCAGTTCTTC
V: TRBV9
D: TRBD2
J: TRBJ2-1
size: many

CDR3: CASSLRPPDSYEQYF
DNA: TGTGCCAGCAGTTTAAGGCCACCAGACTCCTACGAGCAGTACTTC
V: TRBV12-3/TRBV12-4
D: .
J: TRBJ2-7
size: many

CDR3: CASSLGSIGDTQYF
DNA: TGTGCCAGCTCATTAGGGAGTATTGGAGATACGCAGTATTTT
V: TRBV18
D: .
J: TRBJ2-3
size: many

CDR3: CAVQRVTGELFF
DNA: TGTGCCGTCCAACGAGTTACCGGGGAGCTGTTTTTT
V: TRBV6-5
D: .
J: TRBJ2-2
size: .